This T cell receptor beta chain was retrieved from a study of cytomegalovirus exposure and HLA in healthy donors (dated by TCRdb to the late 2010s). With regard to the full study: According to a later analysis, one platform produced both the approximately 110 validation repertoires and the 730 or so repertoires of the first cohort. The study aimed to test whether cataloging public T cell receptors could reveal signatures of past pathogen exposure. A separate validation cohort of roughly 130 different subjects was used in addition to the approximately 700-subject first cohort. To predict cytomegalovirus infection status, the study brought together high-throughput TCR immunosequencing, statistical association of individual TCRs with disease status, and machine learning. Study-level results and caveats: In vitro tests confirmed that three of the cytomegalovirus-associated TCR beta chains recognize cytomegalovirus antigens. The classifier was reported to diagnose cytomegalovirus status with high specificity and sensitivity in both the original and validation cohorts. Most TCR sequences were seen in very few donors, while some public TCRs were found in many individuals. Subsequent analysis determined that TCRs grouped into clusters in the first cohort also showed a tendency toward co-occurrence across the 120 validation repertoires, and 94% of cluster scores exceeded 0. The study gave a list of 150 to 200 TCR beta chains associated with cytomegalovirus. The authors suggested that the approach could potentially be generalized to other disease states and immunological phenotypes. All 120 or so repertoires were used to score co-occurrence in the validation cohort in a later analysis, because that analysis had no HLA typing for the cohort.

The donors were included in the validation cohort of over a hundred subjects, a group kept apart from the roughly 610-subject first cohort. V gives up 3 bases and J gives up 2 bases, and the segment between their germline ends measures 14 bases. CDR1 SEHNR and CDR2 FQNEAQ are derived from the germline V gene (reference sequence). The CDR3, cysteine through phenylalanine, is 15 amino acids long. Only CDR3 DNA is held: 45 bases, read in frame from base 1. The method was the immunoSEQ multiplex PCR assay. Concerning the study's data processing: A statistical classification framework was built to diagnose cytomegalovirus status from the catalog of TCR beta chain sequences. The clones in this table, taken by TCRdb from immuneACCESS, are in-frame only. Not every clone is retained; where verified, under half of the shortfall comes from an unresolved V gene, and the cause of the rest is unknown. The V and J calls and the clone size are those of that table, but D and trimming were determined from the DNA. In all, the sample holds approximately 150,000 clones, and around 90% of those were seen once. The ten largest clones take up 3% to 3.5% of the sample.

About this clone: Its recognized antigen is unknown. The record has no base qualities; no much larger clone is one base away.

The specimen was PBMCs. This receptor was obtained from a woman younger than 30 in good health and CMV-seropositive. This chain joins TRBV7-9 to TRBJ2-7; the D gene is perhaps TRBD2, from 5 matching bases. Here the CDR3 is given as CASSFSSGRTYEQYF. The bases are TGTGCCAGCAGCTTCTCTTCTGGGAGAACCTACGAGCAGTACTTC. The full variable domain, completed from the reference TRBV7-9 and TRBJ2-7 proteins outside the CDR3, reads DTGVSQNPRHKITKRGQNVTFRCDPISEHNRLYWYRQTLGQGPEFLTYFQNEAQLEKSRLLSDRFSAERPKGSFSTLEIQRTEQGDSAMYLCASSFSSGRTYEQYFGPGTRLTVT.